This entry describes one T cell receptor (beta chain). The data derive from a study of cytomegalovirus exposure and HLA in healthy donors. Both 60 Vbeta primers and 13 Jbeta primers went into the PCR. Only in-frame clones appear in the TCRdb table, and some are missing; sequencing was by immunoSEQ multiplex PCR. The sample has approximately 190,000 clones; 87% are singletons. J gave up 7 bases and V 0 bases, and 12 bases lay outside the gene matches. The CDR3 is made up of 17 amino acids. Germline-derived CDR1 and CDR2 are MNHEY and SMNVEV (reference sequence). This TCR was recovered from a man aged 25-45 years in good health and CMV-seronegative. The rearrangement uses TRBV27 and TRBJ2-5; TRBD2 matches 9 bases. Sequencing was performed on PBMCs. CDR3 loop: CASSLSRTSAFGGTQYF. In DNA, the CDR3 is TGTGCCAGCAGTTTATCGAGGACTAGCGCTTTCGGGGGGACCCAGTACTTC.